The text below deals with one TCR beta chain. Its target is unknown. The germline V and J ends were trimmed by 5 bases and 3 bases, with 8 bases remaining between them. The CDR3 is 12 residues long. The germline V gene has CDR1 MNHEY and CDR2 SMNVEV (reference sequence). The sample is drawn from a study of human thymus T cells. The study, taken as a whole, reports: A high degree of thymic repertoire overlap among unrelated individuals was reported in related research.

Resections obtained during corrective heart surgery supplied the thymus tissue. Method: immunoSEQ multiplex PCR; TCRdb's copy keeps in-frame clones and lacks some. The sample contains about 130,000 clones, approximately 96% of which appear only once. The source of this sequence is a boy under three years old with a congenital heart defect but otherwise immunologically healthy. Sequencing was done on a sample of thymus tissue. The V and J genes are TRBV27 and TRBJ2-7; possibly TRBD1 for D (5 bases). CDR3 coding DNA: TGTGCCAGCAGTCCTCAGGGCTACGAGCAGTACTTC. Amino acid sequence: CASSPQGYEQYF.